The 30 T cell receptor beta chains below all came from one sample that was sequenced in a study of blood T cells in healthy people across ages. Primed by a sample-barcoded 5' primer and a J-beta primer mix, a second PCR proceeded for roughly 6 to 12 cycles. TCRdb reprocessed the 5' RACE reads with MiXCR, giving one entry per CDR3 protein. The top ten hold roughly 10% of the sample, which has about 930,000 distinct CDR3 sequences, almost 30% seen once. This same sample was also taken into another study, of T cells of mothers and their children.

Material for sequencing was blood. The origin of the receptors is a woman aged 35 to 49 in good health.

In the case of this clonotype: The junction departs from the called germline gene at one end, perhaps through a read error. This rearrangement joins TRBV18 to TRBJ1-1; 8 bases are a match to TRBD1. This CDR3 region has 14 residues. Germline lookup yields CDR1 KGHSH and CDR2 LQKENI. CDR3 DNA: TGTGCCGGCTCACCTCCCGGGACAGGAACTGAAGCTTTCTTT. Translation: CAGSPPGTGTEAFF.

This clonotype was counted many times. This sequence joins TRBV29-1 and TRBJ2-7; 11 nucleotides agree with TRBD1. Trimming took 5 bases from V and 2 from J; bases not matched to a gene: 2. The CDR3 consists of 13 residues. Germline CDR1 and CDR2: SQVTM and ANQGSEA. This CDR3 is CSVKGQGAYEQYF. CDR3 DNA sequence: TGCAGCGTTAAGGGACAGGGGGCCTACGAGCAGTACTTC.

The CDR3 coding sequence is TGTGCCTGGAGCGGCCGGATGGATGAGCAGTTCTTC. It translates to CAWSGRMDEQFF. The V call is TRBV30, the J call TRBJ2-1; D is unclear. Germline V gene data show CDR1 as GTSNPN and CDR2 as SVGIG (reference sequence). V was pared by 3 bases and J by 8 bases, with 11 bases between. This CDR3 contains 12 residues.

CDR3 coding DNA: TGCGCCAGCAGTGAATTAAGCGGGGAGCGGGGGGGCCGGGAGACCCAGTACTTC. Protein sequence: CASSELSGERGGRETQYF. The gene calls are TRBV10-2 and TRBJ2-5, with 10 positions matching TRBD2. J gave up 5 bases and V 3 bases, and 15 bases lay outside the gene matches. The CDR3 has 18 amino acids. The germline gives CDR1 WSHSY, CDR2 SAAADI.

This clonotype has a count of ten or more. V usage is TRBV4-2 and J usage is TRBJ1-6; weak D call: TRBD1 (6 bases). Between the trimmed V and J ends, which lost 2 bases and 8 bases, there was a span of 16 bases. CDR3 length: 16 amino acids. From germline, CDR1 is LGHNA and CDR2 YNFKEQ. The CDR3: CASSQQQGRFDSPLHF. CDR3 nucleotide sequence: TGTGCCAGCAGCCAACAACAGGGCCGATTTGATTCACCCCTCCACTTT.

This clonotype was counted a few times. An end of the junction differs from the germline gene, which may be a read error. The CDR3 DNA follows: TGTGCCGGCAGTTTAAGGGCCCAAGAGACCCAGTACTTC. Amino acid sequence: CAGSLRAQETQYF. This chain uses TRBV28 with TRBJ2-5; no clear D gene. The germline gives CDR1 MDHEN, CDR2 SYDVKM. The CDR3 spans 13 residues.

This clonotype has just a few counts. For the CDR3, the DNA is TGTGCCAGCTCACTGGGGCCACCTCAACCCAGCGGGTACTACGAGCAGTACTTC. This gives the protein CASSLGPPQPSGYYEQYF. V usage is TRBV18 and J usage is TRBJ2-7; D perhaps matches TRBD2 (6 bases). CDR1 is KGHSH, CDR2 LQKENI, per germline. The length of the CDR3 is 18 residues. Between the trimmed V and J ends, which lost 4 bases and 3 bases, there was a span of 25 bases.

Details on this clonotype: The likely explanation is a read error, given a far larger clone one base away. This chain joins TRBV5-1 and TRBJ1-2; 8 bases fit TRBD1. This CDR3 has 13 amino acids. Germline CDR1 SGHRS, CDR2 YFSETQ. The CDR3 here is CASSPSGGYGHTF. DNA of the CDR3: TGCGCCAGCAGCCCCTCAGGGGGCTATGGCCACACCTTC.

This clonotype was counted between two and nine times. This chain uses TRBV7-8 with TRBJ1-2, with a tentative D call TRBD1 (5 bases). V was shortened by 2 bases and J by 4 bases, with 14 bases between the two germline ends. CDR1 and CDR2 from the germline V gene are SGHVS and FQNEAQ. The CDR3 totals 15 residues. CDR3 region: CASSLLGASGYGYTF. CDR3 bases: TGTGCCAGCAGCTTATTAGGGGCTTCTGGCTATGGCTACACCTTC. Looking up the rest from reference TRBV7-8 and TRBJ1-2 gives the full variable domain: GAGVSQSPRYKVAKRGQDVALRCDPISGHVSLFWYQQALGQGPEFLTYFQNEAQLDKSGLPSDRFFAERPEGSVSTLKIQRTQQEDSAVYLCASSLLGASGYGYTFGSGTRLTVV.

The chain recombines TRBV14 with TRBJ1-1, with unresolved D. Trimming left V 1 base short and J 7 bases short, with 10 bases between. This CDR3 spans 13 amino acids. CDR1 is SGHDN, CDR2 FVKESK, per germline. The CDR3 reads CASSQVGWVEAFF. CDR3 sequence (DNA): TGTGCCAGCAGCCAAGTCGGGTGGGTTGAAGCTTTCTTT.

This clonotype occurred many times. Since a much larger clone is just one base distant, this may be a read error. The chain carries TRBV7-2 and TRBJ2-7; TRBD1 matches 9 bases. This CDR3 region has 15 residues. Germline trimming cut 4 bases from V and 6 bases from J; bases unmatched to any gene: 10. Germline V CDR1 and CDR2: SGHTA, FQGNSA. The CDR3 here is CASSYRTGEGLEQYF. The CDR3 DNA follows: TGTGCCAGCAGCTACCGGACAGGGGAGGGCCTCGAGCAGTACTTC.

This clonotype was seen many times. The chain uses TRBV7-2 and TRBJ1-2; D remains unclear. This CDR3 contains 13 residues. Trimming removed 2 bases from V and 7 bases from J, with 11 bases in between. Germline loops: CDR1 SGHTA, CDR2 FQGNSA. CDR3 nucleotides: TGTGCCAGCAGCTTAAAGGGTCCCACTGGCTACACCTTC. Translating it yields CASSLKGPTGYTF.

This clonotype was detected many times. The chain employs TRBV3-1 and TRBJ2-3; TRBD1 is a possible D gene (7 bases). Germline CDR1 and CDR2: LGHDT and YNNKEL (reference sequence). The CDR3 covers 15 residues. V dropped 4 bases and J dropped 6 bases, with 17 bases sitting between them. The CDR3 protein is CASSPTGSGADTQYF. Here the CDR3 DNA reads TGTGCCAGCAGCCCGACAGGGTCGGGAGCCGATACGCAGTATTTT.

The CDR3 DNA reads TGCGCCAGCAGCCACAATCACTACAGGGGTTCCTACGAGCAGTACTTC. Amino acid sequence: CASSHNHYRGSYEQYF. The chain has TRBV4-1 and TRBJ2-7; 7 bases line up with TRBD1. Germline V CDR1 and CDR2: MGHRA, YSYEKL. The CDR3 loop spans 16 amino acids. V gave up 3 bases and J gave up 1 base; unmatched junction bases: 9.

This clonotype was counted many times. CDR3 in DNA: TGCAGTGCTAGAGAACAGGGCACAGATACGCAGTATTTT. Translation: CSAREQGTDTQYF. The chain employs TRBV20-1 and TRBJ2-3; D might be TRBD1 (5 bases). The CDR3 runs 13 residues. CDR1 is DFQATT, CDR2 SNEGSKA, per germline (reference sequence). Trimming removed 0 bases at V and 1 base at J, with 5 bases between.

The rearrangement links TRBV7-2 to TRBJ2-5, with 14 bases aligning to TRBD2. Losses at the gene ends were 4 bases for V and 5 bases for J; bases not matched to a gene: 6. Per the germline V gene, CDR1 is SGHTA and CDR2 is FQGNSA. The CDR3 loop spans 16 amino acids. The CDR3 nucleotides read TGTGCCAGCAGCTGGAGGACTAGCGGGGGGCATGAGACCCAGTACTTC. It translates to CASSWRTSGGHETQYF.

J is TRBJ2-7 and V is TRBV5-1; 9 nucleotides align to TRBD1. The CDR3 has 15 amino acids. Trimming cost V 1 base and J 5 bases; bases outside gene matches: 7. Germline V CDR1 and CDR2: SGHRS, YFSETQ. This CDR3 is CASSLTGQGRDEQYF. CDR3 sequence (DNA): TGCGCCAGCAGCTTGACGGGACAGGGTCGGGACGAGCAGTACTTC.

This clonotype was seen only once. The chain couples TRBV3-1 to TRBJ2-3, with D perhaps TRBD2 (6 bases). Trimming took 1 base from V and 2 from J, leaving 10 bases between them. This CDR3 region has 15 residues. Germline values: CDR1 LGHDT, CDR2 YNNKEL (reference sequence). The CDR3 DNA reads as TGTGCCAGCAGCCAAGGGTTAGCGGCCACAGATACGCAGTATTTT. This translates into CASSQGLAATDTQYF.

This clonotype was counted at least ten times. Just one base apart from a much larger clone, this may be a read error. This chain links TRBV12-3 or TRBV12-4 with TRBJ2-7; no definite D call. V was shortened by 4 bases and J by 4 bases, with 14 bases between the two germline ends. The CDR3 loop spans 14 amino acids. The CDR3 spells CASSWARWDYEQYF. The CDR3, as DNA: TGTGCCAGCAGTTGGGCCAGGTGGGATTACGAGCAGTACTTC.

The chain carries TRBV7-9 and TRBJ1-6; no clear D. The germline CDR1 and CDR2 sequences are SEHNR and FQNEAQ (reference sequence). CDR3 size: 15 residues. The V gene lost 6 bases and the J gene lost 6 bases, with 15 bases spanning the gap. CDR3 sequence: CASSLGEIINSPLHF. CDR3 in DNA: TGTGCCAGCAGTCTCGGAGAAATAATTAATTCACCCCTCCACTTT.

V usage is TRBV28 and J usage is TRBJ1-1; D is undetermined. The CDR3 has 15 residues. V was cut by 2 bases and J by 5 bases, with 15 bases left in between. Germline CDR1 MDHEN, CDR2 SYDVKM. CDR3 sequence (DNA): TGTGCCAGCAGTTTAATTTACCGGGGTGAGACTGAAGCTTTCTTT. Protein product: CASSLIYRGETEAFF.

The V and J genes are TRBV20-1 and TRBJ1-6; D unclear. This CDR3 region has 15 residues. The V gene's germline CDR1 is DFQATT and CDR2 SNEGSKA (reference sequence). V lost 5 bases to trimming and J lost 0 bases, with 11 bases between them. The CDR3 nucleotides read TGCAGTGCTTTAAACAGATTCTCCTATAATTCACCCCTCCACTTT. Translating it yields CSALNRFSYNSPLHF.

To note about this clonotype: At one of its ends the junction is not consistent with the germline gene, which may arise from a read error. V gene TRBV12-3 or TRBV12-4 combines with J gene TRBJ2-7; D not certain. This CDR3 region has 12 residues. The CDR3 here is CASNFGGYERYF. CDR3 DNA sequence: TGTGCCAGCAATTTCGGCGGTTACGAGCGGTACTTC.

The V and J genes are TRBV5-1 and TRBJ2-2, with 8 bases that match TRBD1. This CDR3 region has 14 residues. J lost 5 bases, V lost 4 bases, and 4 bases had no gene match. Per germline, CDR1 SGHRS and CDR2 YFSETQ. This chain's CDR3 is CASSGTGFTGELFF. The DNA for the CDR3 is TGCGCCAGCAGCGGGACAGGTTTTACCGGGGAGCTGTTTTTT.

This clonotype was seen ten or more times. V and J are TRBV20-1 and TRBJ2-3; 8 bases are shared with TRBD2. Germline V gene lookup returns CDR1 DFQATT and CDR2 SNEGSKA (reference sequence). There are 14 residues in the CDR3. V lost 0 bases, J lost 3 bases, and 2 bases stayed unmatched. CDR3 DNA: TGCAGTGCTAGAGATCGGGAGGGTACAGATACGCAGTATTTT. Translating it yields CSARDREGTDTQYF.

The chain recombines TRBV27 with TRBJ2-3; 8 bases align to TRBD1. Looked up from germline, CDR1 is MNHEY and CDR2 is SMNVEV (reference sequence). The CDR3 is 17 residues long. V lost 8 bases and J lost 1; bases outside the gene matches: 14. The CDR3 DNA reads TGTGCCAGCCGGGGACAGGCCTTCCTAAGAGGCACAGATACGCAGTATTTT. Residues: CASRGQAFLRGTDTQYF.

With respect to this clonotype: A clone one base away is much larger, so this may be a read error. V and J are TRBV20-1 and TRBJ2-1; possible D gene TRBD2, 6 bases. The end of the DNA fits TRBJ2-7 better, so the J call may be wrong. The V gene's germline CDR1 is DFQATT and CDR2 SNEGSKA (reference sequence). This CDR3 is 15 amino acids long. DNA for the CDR3: TGCAGTGCTAGAGTAGGAGGGTCCGACTACAATGAGCAGTACTTC. It specifies CSARVGGSDYNEQYF.

This clonotype was counted a few times. The genes are TRBV3-1 and TRBJ2-4; D uncertain. The J call is doubtful: the DNA matches TRBJ2-7 better. The CDR3 is 16 residues long. From germline, CDR1 is LGHDT and CDR2 YNNKEL (reference sequence). The CDR3 protein is CASSSTPSDISYEQYF. The CDR3 nucleotides read TGTGCCAGCAGCTCAACTCCCTCTGACATTTCCTACGAGCAGTACTTC.

The chain links TRBV9 to TRBJ2-3; 10 bases line up with TRBD2. Germline trimming cut 6 bases from V and 4 bases from J; bases unmatched to any gene: 2. CDR1 and CDR2 from the germline V gene are SGDLS and YYNGEE. The CDR3 loop spans 13 amino acids. Written as DNA, the CDR3 is TGTGCCAGCAACAGCGGGGGGGCAGATACGCAGTATTTT. This codes for CASNSGGADTQYF. Combining the CDR3 with reference TRBV9 and TRBJ2-3 gives the whole variable domain DSGVTQTPKHLITATGQRVTLRCSPRSGDLSVYWYQQSLDQGLQFLIQYYNGEERAKGNILERFSAQQFPDLHSELNLSSLELGDSALYFCASNSGGADTQYFGPGTRLTVL.

The chain joins TRBV12-3 or TRBV12-4 to TRBJ2-7; TRBD1 aligns across 9 bases. The CDR3 consists of 14 residues. J lost 5 bases, V lost 6 bases, and 8 bases had no gene match. The CDR3 loop reads CASRGTGSFHEQYF. DNA of the CDR3: TGTGCCAGCAGGGGGACAGGGAGTTTCCACGAGCAGTACTTC.